Following are 18 T cell receptor beta chains from one sample sequenced in a study of cytomegalovirus exposure and HLA in healthy donors. PCR was performed using 60 Vbeta and 13 Jbeta primers. Some clones are missing from TCRdb's copy, which holds only in-frame ones; the method was immunoSEQ multiplex PCR. The data show roughly 180,000 clones, with less than 90% seen just once and about 1% held by the top ten. Sequencing was carried out using PBMCs. Source of these receptors: a man under 40 in good health and CMV-seronegative.

This chain joins TRBV25-1 and TRBJ1-1; 7 bases fit TRBD1. The germline V gene has CDR1 MGHDK and CDR2 SYGVNS. This CDR3 is 13 amino acids long. J was trimmed by 4 bases and V by 4 bases; bases with no gene match: 3. The DNA for the CDR3 is TGTGCCAGCAGTGCACAGGGGAGCACTGAAGCTTTCTTT. Its translation: CASSAQGSTEAFF.

CDR3 amino acids: CASSMTSGGYEQYF. CDR3 nucleotides: TGTGCCAGTAGTATGACTAGCGGGGGCTACGAGCAGTACTTC. The chain uses TRBV19 and TRBJ2-7; 12 nucleotides agree with TRBD2. CDR1 LNHDA and CDR2 SQIVND come from the germline V gene (reference sequence). J was trimmed by 3 bases and V by 3 bases; bases with no gene match: 0. There are 14 residues in the CDR3.

CDR3 sequence (DNA): TGCGCCAGCAGCCAAGCTCCCGGGACTAGGAACCACGAGCAGTACTTC. Its protein is CASSQAPGTRNHEQYF. This rearrangement joins TRBV4-1 to TRBJ2-7; 8 bases line up with TRBD2. Germline V gene sequence: CDR1 MGHRA, CDR2 YSYEKL. V lost 1 base to trimming and J lost 5 bases; unmatched junction nucleotides: 10. The CDR3 loop spans 16 amino acids.

The V call is TRBV9, the J call TRBJ2-5; no clear D gene. The V end lost 0 bases, the J end lost 1 base, and 4 bases lay between the germline ends. The CDR3 is 13 amino acids. From germline, CDR1 is SGDLS and CDR2 YYNGEE. The CDR3 reads CASSVGAQETQYF. Here the CDR3 DNA reads TGTGCCAGCAGCGTAGGAGCCCAAGAGACCCAGTACTTC.

The rearrangement joins TRBV6-6 to TRBJ2-2; D ambiguous. The CDR3 contains 13 residues. Trimming stripped 0 bases from V and 6 bases from J, with 5 bases between. The germline CDR1 and CDR2 sequences are MNHNY and SVGAGI (reference sequence). In nucleotides, the CDR3 is TGTGCCAGCAGTTACTCCTTCGCCGGGGAGCTGTTTTTT. Translating it yields CASSYSFAGELFF.

This clone was recorded a few times. V is TRBV19 and J is TRBJ2-5; D is undetermined. With 3 bases removed from V and 2 bases from J, the gap between germline ends came to 7 bases. This CDR3 region has 13 residues. CDR1 is LNHDA and CDR2 is SQIVND in the germline V gene (reference sequence). CDR3 residues: CASSMGRQETQYF. CDR3 coding DNA: TGTGCCAGTAGTATGGGCAGGCAAGAGACCCAGTACTTC.

The V gene is TRBV28, the J gene TRBJ1-5, with 9 bases lining up with TRBD1. Germline V gene sequence: CDR1 MDHEN, CDR2 SYDVKM. Trimming took 5 bases from V and 5 from J; bases not matched to a gene: 7. This CDR3 is built from 15 residues. This chain's CDR3 is CASSRDRGSYQPQHF. In DNA form, the CDR3 reads TGTGCCAGCAGTCGCGACAGGGGGAGTTATCAGCCCCAGCATTTT.

This clone was seen a few times. V is TRBV6-5 and J is TRBJ1-4; tentative D call: TRBD1 (5 bases). V was shortened by 6 bases and J by 10 bases, with 15 bases between the two germline ends. This CDR3 has 13 amino acids. Germline V CDR1 and CDR2: MNHEY, SVGAGI. The CDR3: CASRRVTGAKLFF. CDR3 DNA: TGTGCCAGCAGGCGCGTAACAGGAGCAAAACTGTTTTTT.

The chain employs TRBV6-1 and TRBJ1-1; 8 bases agree with TRBD1. The germline V gene encodes CDR1 MNHNS and CDR2 SASEGT. V lost 5 bases, J lost 6 bases, and 8 bases stayed unmatched. The CDR3 loop spans 14 amino acids. The DNA for the CDR3 is TGTGCCAGCAGTAGACAGGGGATCAACGCTGAAGCTTTCTTT. Its protein is CASSRQGINAEAFF.

V and J are TRBV19 and TRBJ1-3, with a possible D match to TRBD1 (6 bases). The CDR3 contains 18 residues. V was pared by 4 bases and J by 1 base, with 20 bases between. Germline V gene lookup returns CDR1 LNHDA and CDR2 SQIVND (reference sequence). CDR3 nucleotide sequence: TGTGCCAGTAGTAAAGGGGACACGCCTTACACTTCTGGAAACACCATATATTTT. Encoded protein: CASSKGDTPYTSGNTIYF.

This clone occurred a few times. The V and J genes are TRBV6-1 and TRBJ1-2; D not certain. The germline V gene has CDR1 MNHNS and CDR2 SASEGT. This CDR3 comprises 15 residues. Trimming removed 1 base at V and 2 bases at J, with 11 bases between. The CDR3 nucleotides are TGTGCCAGCAGTGAAGGCGCGACTAACAACTATGGCTACACCTTC. This gives the protein CASSEGATNNYGYTF.

The chain couples TRBV6-5 to TRBJ2-3, with D unresolved. Trimming removed 5 bases at V and 2 bases at J, with 11 bases between. The CDR3 covers 14 residues. Germline assignment: CDR1 MNHEY and CDR2 SVGAGI. DNA for the CDR3: TGTGCCAGCAGTGGCCTCTCCACCACAGATACGCAGTATTTT. It codes for CASSGLSTTDTQYF.

The chain is built from TRBV11-2 and TRBJ2-3; 9 nucleotides match TRBD1. J gave up 0 bases and V 7 bases, and 11 bases lay outside the gene matches. The CDR3 is made up of 17 amino acids. CDR1 is SGHAT, CDR2 FQNNGV, per germline. The CDR3: CASTKGGTGISTDTQYF. The CDR3 DNA follows: TGTGCCAGCACCAAGGGGGGGACAGGGATTAGCACAGATACGCAGTATTTT.

The chain couples TRBV9 to TRBJ2-2; D remains unclear. This CDR3 is 18 amino acids long. Trimming took 7 bases from V and 1 from J, leaving 23 bases between them. Germline CDR1 and CDR2: SGDLS and YYNGEE. CDR3 nucleotide sequence: TGTGCCAGCCAGTCCCCCCCCCTTGCGGCGCGGAACACCGGGGAGCTGTTTTTT. Protein product: CASQSPPLAARNTGELFF. The whole variable domain, filled in from reference TRBV9 and TRBJ2-2, reads DSGVTQTPKHLITATGQRVTLRCSPRSGDLSVYWYQQSLDQGLQFLIQYYNGEERAKGNILERFSAQQFPDLHSELNLSSLELGDSALYFCASQSPPLAARNTGELFFGEGSRLTVL.

This clone was counted only a few times. The chain carries TRBV6-1 and TRBJ2-7; D gene uncertain. This CDR3 contains 11 residues. The germline V gene encodes CDR1 MNHNS and CDR2 SASEGT. Deletions cut 10 bases from V and 0 bases from J, with 7 bases between. CDR3 DNA: TGTGCCACCCTGAGCTCCTACGAGCAGTACTTC. It encodes CATLSSYEQYF.

The CDR3 sequence is CASSLGLAATNEQFF. The CDR3 nucleotides are TGTGCCAGCAGTTTGGGGCTAGCGGCAACCAATGAGCAGTTCTTC. This chain uses TRBV27 with TRBJ2-1; TRBD2 aligns across 7 bases. The germline CDR1 and CDR2 sequences are MNHEY and SMNVEV (reference sequence). J gave up 6 bases and V 3 bases, and 8 bases lay outside the gene matches. This CDR3 region has 15 residues.

V gene TRBV29-1 combines with J gene TRBJ2-3; 12 bases are shared with TRBD2. Germline V lookup: CDR1 SQVTM, CDR2 ANQGSEA. The CDR3 covers 14 residues. The trim removed 7 bases at V and 4 bases at J, leaving 6 bases unmatched. CDR3 sequence reads: CSGRLAGVADTQYF. In DNA form, the CDR3 reads TGCAGCGGACGACTAGCGGGAGTAGCAGATACGCAGTATTTT.

The gene calls are TRBV9 and TRBJ2-2, with D tentatively TRBD1 (7 bases). Trimming cost V 1 base and J 2 bases, with 9 bases left between them. The CDR3 consists of 15 residues. Germline V CDR1 and CDR2: SGDLS, YYNGEE. Here the CDR3 DNA reads TGTGCCAGCAGCGTACAGGGGGGAAACACCGGGGAGCTGTTTTTT. Translating it yields CASSVQGGNTGELFF.